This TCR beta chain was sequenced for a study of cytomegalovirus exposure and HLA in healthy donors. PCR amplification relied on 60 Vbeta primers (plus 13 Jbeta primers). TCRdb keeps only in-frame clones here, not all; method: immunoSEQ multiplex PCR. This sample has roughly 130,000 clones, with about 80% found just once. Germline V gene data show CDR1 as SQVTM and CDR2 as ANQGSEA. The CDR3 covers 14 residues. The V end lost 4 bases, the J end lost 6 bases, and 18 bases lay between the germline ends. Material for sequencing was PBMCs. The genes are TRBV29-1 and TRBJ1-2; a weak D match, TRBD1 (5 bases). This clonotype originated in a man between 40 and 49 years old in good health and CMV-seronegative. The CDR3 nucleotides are TGCAGCGTTGTTGCCAGGGAAGAGATGGATGGCTACACCTTC. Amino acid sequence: CSVVAREEMDGYTF.